This T cell receptor beta chain emerged from a study of technical replicates of blood from four donors. Libraries were prepared by immunoSEQ multiplex PCR; TCRdb keeps only in-frame clonotypes and omits some of them. The table has about 56,000 clones, 92% seen once. This CDR3 has 15 amino acids. Germline assignment: CDR1 SGHAT and CDR2 FQDESV (reference sequence). J was trimmed by 6 bases and V by 5 bases; bases with no gene match: 7. The chain is built from TRBV11-1 and TRBJ1-1, with 12 bases that match TRBD1. Sequencing input: PBMCs. This receptor was obtained from a human donor in good health. Some clones in this sample may be carry-over from other donors' samples. The CDR3 DNA reads TGTGCCAGCAGCCCTGAGGGACAGGGGGCCCCTGAAGCTTTCTTT. Protein product: CASSPEGQGAPEAFF.